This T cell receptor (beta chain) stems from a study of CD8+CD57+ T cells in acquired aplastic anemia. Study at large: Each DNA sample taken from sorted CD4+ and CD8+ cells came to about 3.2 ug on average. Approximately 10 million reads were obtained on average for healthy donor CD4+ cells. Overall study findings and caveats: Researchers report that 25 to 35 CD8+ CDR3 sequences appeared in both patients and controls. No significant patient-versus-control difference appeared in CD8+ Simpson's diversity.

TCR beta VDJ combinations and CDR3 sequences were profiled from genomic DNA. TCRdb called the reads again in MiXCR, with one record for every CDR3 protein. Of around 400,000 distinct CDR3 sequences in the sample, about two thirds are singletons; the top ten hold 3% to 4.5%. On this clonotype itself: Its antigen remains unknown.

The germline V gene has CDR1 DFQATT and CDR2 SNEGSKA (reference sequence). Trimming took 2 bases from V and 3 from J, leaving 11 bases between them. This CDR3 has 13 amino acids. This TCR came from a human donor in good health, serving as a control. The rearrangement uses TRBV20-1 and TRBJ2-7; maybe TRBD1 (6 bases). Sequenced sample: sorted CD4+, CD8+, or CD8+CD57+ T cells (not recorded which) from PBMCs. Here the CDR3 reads CSARTRGIYEQYF. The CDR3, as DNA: TGCAGTGCTAGAACTAGGGGGATCTACGAGCAGTACTTC.